Presented here are 10 T cell receptor beta chains from one specimen sequenced in a study of blood T cell repertoires in COVID-19. Sequencing was performed with immunoSEQ multiplex PCR; in TCRdb, only in-frame clones are kept and a portion is missing. This sample has approximately 200,000 clones, with roughly 86% found just once. The sample taken for sequencing was PBMCs or T cells enriched from blood (not recorded which). Every receptor here comes from a woman aged 25 to 45 who had recovered from COVID-19.

V usage is TRBV18 and J usage is TRBJ2-1; 8 nucleotides match TRBD2. V lost 4 bases and J lost 7; bases outside the gene matches: 12. CDR1 and CDR2 from the germline V gene are KGHSH and LQKENI. The CDR3 sequence is 16 residues long. The CDR3 DNA reads as TGTGCCAGCTCACGGGCGGGAGGCATGCGGGGGAATGAGCAGTTCTTC. Translation: CASSRAGGMRGNEQFF.

The J gene is TRBJ1-2, the V gene TRBV28; TRBD1 is a possible D gene (5 bases). Trimming took 2 bases from V and 7 from J, leaving 14 bases between them. The CDR3 is 14 amino acids. Germline-derived CDR1 and CDR2 are MDHEN and SYDVKM. CDR3 bases: TGTGCCAGCAGTTTAGACAGCCGCCTCGGTGGCTACACCTTC. Amino acid sequence: CASSLDSRLGGYTF.

The rearrangement links TRBV7-2 to TRBJ2-3, with D possibly TRBD2 on 6 matching bases. Germline V gene lookup returns CDR1 SGHTA and CDR2 FQGNSA. CDR3 size: 15 residues. V was pared by 1 base and J by 4 bases, with 12 bases between. This CDR3 is CASSLVASGSDTQYF. In DNA, the CDR3 is TGTGCCAGCAGCTTAGTAGCCAGCGGGTCAGATACGCAGTATTTT.

J is TRBJ2-3 and V is TRBV15, with TRBD1 matching over 10 bases. The length of the CDR3 is 16 residues. Germline lookup yields CDR1 LNHNV and CDR2 YYDKDF (reference sequence). V was clipped by 0 bases and J by 2 bases; unmatched bases: 2. The CDR3 DNA reads as TGTGCCACCAGCAGAGAAGGGACAGGGGCCACAGATACGCAGTATTTT. Its protein is CATSREGTGATDTQYF.

The chain links TRBV7-8 to TRBJ2-7; 10 nucleotides line up with TRBD2. The length of the CDR3 is 14 residues. Germline assignment: CDR1 SGHVS and CDR2 FQNEAQ. J was trimmed by 4 bases and V by 7 bases; bases with no gene match: 7. CDR3 protein: CASTKREGLYEQYF. The DNA for the CDR3 is TGTGCCAGCACCAAGCGGGAGGGGTTGTACGAGCAGTACTTC.

The rearrangement uses TRBV7-9 and TRBJ1-2; no firm D call. Germline CDR1 is SEHNR and CDR2 is FQNEAQ (reference sequence). The CDR3 totals 12 residues. V lost 5 bases, J lost 7 bases, and 11 bases lay in between. CDR3 DNA: TGTGCCAGCAGCCCGAAGATTAGTGGCTACACCTTC. Protein: CASSPKISGYTF. Complete variable domain (other parts from reference TRBV7-9 and TRBJ1-2): DTGVSQNPRHKITKRGQNVTFRCDPISEHNRLYWYRQTLGQGPEFLTYFQNEAQLEKSRLLSDRFSAERPKGSFSTLEIQRTEQGDSAMYLCASSPKISGYTFGSGTRLTVV.

V and J are TRBV2 and TRBJ1-5; 9 nucleotides line up with TRBD1. V lost 7 bases, J lost 5 bases, and 3 bases stayed unmatched. CDR3 length: 13 residues. Germline CDR1 reads SNHLY; CDR2 reads FYNNEI. Written as DNA, the CDR3 is TGTGCCAGCAACCGGGACAGGGATCAGCCCCAGCATTTT. It encodes CASNRDRDQPQHF.

The chain recombines TRBV19 with TRBJ1-1; no definite D call. The CDR3 runs 16 residues. The V end was cut by 6 bases, the J end by 0 bases, with 17 bases between. The germline gives CDR1 LNHDA, CDR2 SQIVND (reference sequence). The DNA for the CDR3 is TGTGCCAGTAGCGGTGTCGGTAGAGGCGTGAACACTGAAGCTTTCTTT. Protein product: CASSGVGRGVNTEAFF.

The chain is built from TRBV23-1 and TRBJ2-1, with 10 bases that match TRBD2. TRBV23-1 is an open reading frame, and its role is uncertain. The ends lost 2 bases at V and 5 bases at J; junction bases unmatched: 24. CDR3 length: 22 amino acids. The CDR3 DNA follows: TGCGCCAGCAGTCAAAACCCACCGGGGCTCGGGATAAGCGGGAGGGAGAACAATGAGCAGTTCTTC. Its translation: CASSQNPPGLGISGRENNEQFF.

The rearrangement uses TRBV30 and TRBJ1-5; weak D call: TRBD1 (6 bases). The V gene's germline CDR1 is GTSNPN and CDR2 SVGIG (reference sequence). Between the trimmed V and J ends, which lost 1 base and 2 bases, there was a span of 15 bases. CDR3 size: 16 residues. The chain's CDR3 is CAWSAPRTARNQPQHF. The CDR3 DNA is TGTGCCTGGAGTGCCCCCCGGACAGCCCGCAATCAGCCCCAGCATTTT.